The clone carrying this T cell receptor (beta chain) was seen a few times. The antigen remains undetermined. Investigators reverse transcribed all isolated RNA, so they sequenced expressed TCRB transcripts. This table comes from immunoSEQ multiplex PCR, and its TCRdb copy is limited to in-frame clones, with some not included. The table lists under 450,000 clones, approximately 15% of them singletons. V lost 3 bases to trimming and J lost 0 bases, with 10 bases between them. CDR1 is SGDLS and CDR2 is YYNGEE in the germline V gene. This CDR3 spans 15 amino acids. This entry belongs to a study of beta chain features in type 1 diabetes. Findings of the study overall: All four CD4+ subsets of Type 1 diabetes patients contained TCRB CDR3s that were moderately but significantly shorter.

V usage is TRBV9 and J usage is TRBJ2-1; possible D gene TRBD2, 5 bases. The receptor was derived from a man under 40 in good health. What was sequenced was naive CD4+ T cells from blood. This CDR3 is CASSGGASSYNEQFF. The CDR3 DNA is TGTGCCAGCAGCGGGGGAGCTAGCTCCTACAATGAGCAGTTCTTC.